One and the same sample provided the 30 T cell receptor beta chains below, sequenced in a study of blood T cell dynamics during melanoma immunotherapy. Measured with immunoSEQ multiplex PCR; TCRdb has only the in-frame clones, and not every one. This table holds about 11,000 clones, approximately 82% found once. Time point specified: pre-treatment baseline. Source: blood, taken from a patient treated with checkpoint blockade. The source of these receptors is a human donor with melanoma.

There are a few counts of this clone. The chain couples TRBV27 to TRBJ1-6; unclear D gene. Between the trimmed V and J ends, which lost 7 bases and 3 bases, there was a span of 13 bases. The germline V gene has CDR1 MNHEY and CDR2 SMNVEV (reference sequence). This CDR3 contains 15 residues. CDR3 in amino acids: CASTATGGYNSPLHF. The DNA for the CDR3 is TGTGCCAGCACCGCTACGGGAGGCTATAATTCACCCCTCCACTTT.

In its sample, this clone was seen once. The rearrangement links TRBV6-1 to TRBJ1-1; D remains unclear. Looked up from germline, CDR1 is MNHNS and CDR2 is SASEGT. The V end lost 8 bases, the J end lost 1 base, and 11 bases lay between the germline ends. The CDR3 is 13 amino acids. The CDR3: CASVDVKNTEAFF. The DNA of the CDR3 is TGTGCCAGCGTAGACGTTAAGAACACTGAAGCTTTCTTT.

Notes on this clone: At one boundary the junction diverges from the germline segment, which might be a read error. Other DNA sequences within the sample encode an identical CDR3. The rearrangement joins TRBV2 to TRBJ1-1, with D maybe TRBD1 (6 bases). This CDR3 is 12 amino acids long. The germline CDR1 and CDR2 sequences are SNHLY and FYNNEI. The CDR3 loop is CASRGLGTEAFF. The CDR3 DNA is TGCGCCAGCAGGGGACTGGGGACTGAAGCTTTCTTT.

The chain has TRBV6-1 and TRBJ1-1; D remains ambiguous. CDR1 is MNHNS, CDR2 SASEGT, per germline. CDR3 length equals 16 residues. Trimming pared 2 bases from V and 1 base from J, leaving 14 bases between. CDR3 loop: CASSEIGMAANTEAFF. CDR3 DNA: TGTGCCAGCAGTGAAATCGGGATGGCGGCGAACACTGAAGCTTTCTTT.

This rearrangement joins TRBV29-1 to TRBJ2-1; 12 nucleotides match TRBD2. The CDR3 extends over 15 amino acids. J lost 8 bases, V lost 2 bases, and 7 bases had no gene match. The germline V gene encodes CDR1 SQVTM and CDR2 ANQGSEA. The CDR3 loop reads CSVESTSGGFDEQFF. CDR3 DNA: TGCAGCGTTGAATCGACTAGCGGGGGTTTCGATGAGCAGTTCTTC.

The J gene is TRBJ1-4, the V gene TRBV11-2; possible D gene TRBD1, 6 bases. V shed 0 bases and J shed 4 bases, with 9 bases lying between them. The CDR3 spans 15 residues. The germline V gene encodes CDR1 SGHAT and CDR2 FQNNGV. The chain's CDR3 is CASSLEGTINEKLFF. CDR3 bases: TGTGCCAGCAGCTTAGAGGGGACAATTAATGAAAAACTGTTTTTT.

This clone appeared a few times. The chain carries TRBV18 and TRBJ1-1, with TRBD1 matching over 7 bases. V shed 1 base and J 7 bases; nucleotides not matched to a gene: 9. This CDR3 has 15 amino acids. Germline-derived CDR1 and CDR2 are KGHSH and LQKENI. The CDR3, as DNA: TGTGCCAGCTCACCACAGGGACAGAACAACCTTGAAGCTTTCTTT. It translates to CASSPQGQNNLEAFF. Based on the CDR3 plus reference TRBV18 and TRBJ1-1, the full variable domain is NAGVMQNPRHLVRRRGQEARLRCSPMKGHSHVYWYRQLPEEGLKFMVYLQKENIIDESGMPKERFSAEFPKEGPSILRIQQVVRGDSAAYFCASSPQGQNNLEAFFGQGTRLTVV.

This clone was seen only once. The gene calls are TRBV5-5 and TRBJ2-3; 8 bases line up with TRBD1. Germline-derived CDR1 and CDR2 are SGHKS and YYEKEE (reference sequence). The ends lost 0 bases at V and 4 bases at J; junction bases unmatched: 10. CDR3 length: 17 amino acids. CDR3 nucleotide sequence: TGTGCCAGCAGCTTGGTTCCGGGACAGGCAGTTCCAGATACGCAGTATTTT. Its translation: CASSLVPGQAVPDTQYF.

The chain couples TRBV11-2 to TRBJ1-2, with TRBD1 matching 7 bases. The CDR3 sequence is 15 residues long. Germline assignment: CDR1 SGHAT and CDR2 FQNNGV. Trimming took 0 bases from V and 7 from J; bases not matched to a gene: 8. In nucleotides, the CDR3 is TGTGCCAGCAGCTTAGAGGGGGCCGCAGGGGGTGGCTACACCTTC. Protein sequence: CASSLEGAAGGGYTF. Full variable domain (missing parts from reference TRBV11-2 and TRBJ1-2): EAGVAQSPRYKIIEKRQSVAFWCNPISGHATLYWYQQILGQGPKLLIQFQNNGVVDDSQLPKDRFSAERLKGVDSTLKIQPAKLEDSAVYLCASSLEGAAGGGYTFGSGTRLTVV.

CDR3 in DNA: TGTGCCAGCAGAAGACAGTTGAACACTGAAGCTTTCTTT. It yields the protein CASRRQLNTEAFF. J is TRBJ1-1 and V is TRBV7-3; D is perhaps TRBD1 (5 bases). Looked up from germline, CDR1 is SGHTA and CDR2 is FQGTGA. Trimming took off 6 bases at V and 0 bases at J, with 8 bases between the two ends. The CDR3 is 13 residues long.

The chain links TRBV6-1 to TRBJ2-3; tentatively, D is TRBD1 (5 bases). Trimming removed 3 bases at V and 8 bases at J, with 12 bases between. CDR3 length: 13 residues. The germline gives CDR1 MNHNS, CDR2 SASEGT. The CDR3 protein is CASSEQEQGTQYF. The CDR3 DNA follows: TGTGCCAGCAGTGAGCAGGAGCAGGGTACGCAGTATTTT.

The CDR3, as DNA: TGTGCCAGCAGTTTATTGGGACTAACAAAGCCCGGGGAGCTGTTTTTT. It yields the protein CASSLLGLTKPGELFF. The rearrangement links TRBV28 to TRBJ2-2, with 7 positions matching TRBD2. The V segment lost 1 base and the J segment 6 bases; nucleotides outside the gene matches: 8. Germline CDR1 reads MDHEN; CDR2 reads SYDVKM. CDR3 length: 16 amino acids.

This rearrangement joins TRBV19 to TRBJ2-1; D not certain. The V and J ends lost 3 bases and 0 bases respectively, with 9 bases between them. CDR1 is LNHDA, CDR2 SQIVND, per germline (reference sequence). The CDR3 length is 15 residues. Here the CDR3 DNA reads TGTGCCAGTAGTATTGACGGAAGCTCCTACAATGAGCAGTTCTTC. Amino acid sequence: CASSIDGSSYNEQFF.

V and J are TRBV5-1 and TRBJ2-7; D call uncertain. The CDR3 totals 14 residues. Germline lookup yields CDR1 SGHRS and CDR2 YFSETQ. The V end was cut by 3 bases, the J end by 0 bases, with 10 bases between. CDR3 coding DNA: TGCGCCAGCAGCTGGGTGGGTAGCTCCTACGAGCAGTACTTC. This sequence encodes CASSWVGSSYEQYF.

The chain has TRBV30 and TRBJ2-3, with TRBD2 matching over 7 bases. CDR1 GTSNPN and CDR2 SVGIG come from the germline V gene (reference sequence). CDR3 size: 14 residues. After removal of 0 bases from V and 7 bases from J, the junction contained 7 bases not matched to a gene. The CDR3 sequence: CAWSVRLGGNTQYF. The CDR3 DNA sequence: TGTGCCTGGAGTGTACGTTTGGGGGGGAATACGCAGTATTTT. Full variable domain (remainder filled in from reference TRBV30 and TRBJ2-3): SQTIHQWPATLVQPVGSPLSLECTVEGTSNPNLYWYRQAAGRGLQLLFYSVGIGQISSEVPQNLSASRPQDRQFILSSKKLLLSDSGFYLCAWSVRLGGNTQYFGPGTRLTVL.

The rearrangement uses TRBV6-1 and TRBJ1-2; 10 bases are shared with TRBD1. The J segment lost 7 bases and the V segment lost 1 base, leaving 12 bases of the junction unmatched. CDR1 and CDR2 from the germline V gene are MNHNS and SASEGT. The CDR3 totals 17 residues. The CDR3 protein is CASSEVSGSDRGSGYTF. In DNA form, the CDR3 reads TGTGCCAGCAGTGAAGTGAGTGGATCGGACAGGGGGTCTGGCTACACCTTC.

CDR3 in amino acids: CASSSTTLNLGQGESNQPQHF. The CDR3 DNA follows: TGTGCCAGCAGTTCCACCACCCTCAACTTGGGACAGGGGGAAAGCAATCAGCCCCAGCATTTT. The chain joins TRBV28 to TRBJ1-5, with 11 positions matching TRBD1. The ends lost 4 bases at V and 1 base at J; junction bases unmatched: 18. CDR3 length: 21 residues. The germline gives CDR1 MDHEN, CDR2 SYDVKM. The complete variable domain, with remaining parts taken from reference TRBV28 and TRBJ1-5, reads DVKVTQSSRYLVKRTGEKVFLECVQDMDHENMFWYRQDPGLGLRLIYFSYDVKMKEKGDIPEGYSVSREKKERFSLILESASTNQTSMYLCASSSTTLNLGQGESNQPQHFGDGTRLSIL.

The rearrangement uses TRBV5-1 and TRBJ2-2; 7 bases align to TRBD1. Germline CDR1 SGHRS, CDR2 YFSETQ. V trimming: 2 bases; J trimming: 7 bases; junction bases outside the gene matches: 5. The CDR3 runs 14 residues. The CDR3 protein is CASSFGTVIGELFF. The CDR3 nucleotides read TGCGCCAGCAGCTTCGGGACAGTAATCGGGGAGCTGTTTTTT.

In its sample, this clone was seen once. V gene TRBV14 combines with J gene TRBJ1-4, with D tentatively TRBD1 (5 bases). V was clipped by 3 bases and J by 7 bases, with 12 bases between them. Germline V gives CDR1 SGHDN, CDR2 FVKESK. CDR3 length: 14 amino acids. The CDR3 DNA follows: TGTGCCAGCAGCCATCCAGGGTCGGGTGAAAAACTGTTTTTT. Protein sequence: CASSHPGSGEKLFF.

The J gene is TRBJ2-7, the V gene TRBV7-9; TRBD2 matches 7 bases. J was trimmed by 3 bases and V by 5 bases; bases with no gene match: 10. This CDR3 is 15 amino acids long. CDR1 and CDR2 from the germline V gene are SEHNR and FQNEAQ (reference sequence). DNA for the CDR3: TGTGCCAGCAGCCGGTCCAGCGGGGATGTCTACGAGCAGTACTTC. Translation gives CASSRSSGDVYEQYF.

The rearrangement joins TRBV7-8 to TRBJ2-2, with D possibly matching TRBD2 (5 bases). The V gene lost 0 bases and the J gene lost 1 base, with 6 bases spanning the gap. Per the germline V gene, CDR1 is SGHVS and CDR2 is FQNEAQ. This CDR3 is 15 amino acids long. Here the CDR3 reads CASSLAAGNTGELFF. In DNA, the CDR3 is TGTGCCAGCAGCTTAGCCGCGGGGAACACCGGGGAGCTGTTTTTT.

This clone is a singleton in its sample. The genes are TRBV19 and TRBJ1-1; weak D call: TRBD1 (6 bases). From germline, CDR1 is LNHDA and CDR2 SQIVND (reference sequence). With 6 bases removed from V and 1 base from J, the gap between germline ends came to 15 bases. The CDR3 contains 15 residues. CDR3 sequence reads: CASRRPGHQNTEAFF. The CDR3, as DNA: TGTGCCAGTAGAAGACCGGGACACCAGAACACTGAAGCTTTCTTT. Supplemented by reference TRBV19 and TRBJ1-1, the full variable domain reads DGGITQSPKYLFRKEGQNVTLSCEQNLNHDAMYWYRQDPGQGLRLIYYSQIVNDFQKGDIAEGYSVSREKKESFPLTVTSAQKNPTAFYLCASRRPGHQNTEAFFGQGTRLTVV.

V usage is TRBV14 and J usage is TRBJ1-6; no clear D gene. The CDR3 totals 13 residues. V lost 4 bases, J lost 15 bases, and 16 bases lay in between. Germline V CDR1 and CDR2: SGHDN, FVKESK. The CDR3: CASSLAGDVLLHF. The CDR3 DNA follows: TGTGCCAGCAGCCTGGCGGGCGATGTGCTCCTCCACTTT.

The chain joins TRBV20-1 to TRBJ1-2; D is uncertain. This CDR3 is built from 10 residues. Deletions cut 3 bases from V and 10 bases from J, with 9 bases between. The V gene's germline CDR1 is DFQATT and CDR2 SNEGSKA (reference sequence). As DNA, the CDR3 is TGCAGTGCTAGGGGGAGTGACTACACCTTC. Residues: CSARGSDYTF.

This rearrangement joins TRBV9 to TRBJ2-5; D remains ambiguous. CDR3 length: 13 residues. Per the germline V gene, CDR1 is SGDLS and CDR2 is YYNGEE. The V and J ends lost 3 bases and 5 bases respectively, with 11 bases between them. CDR3 nucleotide sequence: TGTGCCAGCAGCGCCGGGTTGACGGAGACCCAGTACTTC. Its translation: CASSAGLTETQYF.

V gene TRBV7-2 combines with J gene TRBJ2-1, with 7 positions matching TRBD1. This CDR3 contains 15 residues. Looked up from germline, CDR1 is SGHTA and CDR2 is FQGNSA. Germline trimming cut 0 bases from V and 7 bases from J; bases unmatched to any gene: 6. The CDR3 DNA reads as TGTGCCAGCAGCTTAGCGACGGGACAGCAAAATGAGCAGTTCTTC. Amino acids: CASSLATGQQNEQFF. The full variable domain, rest sourced from reference TRBV7-2 and TRBJ2-1, is GAGVSQSPSNKVTEKGKDVELRCDPISGHTALYWYRQSLGQGLEFLIYFQGNSAPDKSGLPSDRFSAERTGGSVSTLTIQRTQQEDSAVYLCASSLATGQQNEQFFGPGTRLTVL.

Only one count was recorded for this clone. The chain joins TRBV14 to TRBJ1-4; no clear D gene. Germline V lookup: CDR1 SGHDN, CDR2 FVKESK. V lost 0 bases to trimming and J lost 3 bases, with 11 bases between them. This CDR3 is 16 amino acids long. This CDR3 reads CASSQDFADSNEKLFF. The CDR3 nucleotides read TGTGCCAGCAGCCAAGATTTCGCAGACTCTAATGAAAAACTGTTTTTT.

CDR3 coding DNA: TGCAGCGTTGAGGGGGGTGAGAATGAGCAGTTCTTC. This codes for CSVEGGENEQFF. The chain uses TRBV29-1 and TRBJ2-1, with D perhaps TRBD2 (6 bases). The V end was cut by 3 bases, the J end by 7 bases, with 10 bases between. This CDR3 contains 12 residues. The V gene's germline CDR1 is SQVTM and CDR2 ANQGSEA.

The chain has TRBV5-6 and TRBJ1-2, with unresolved D. CDR1 and CDR2 from the germline V gene are SGHDT and YYEEEE. V was cut by 2 bases and J by 4 bases, with 9 bases left in between. The CDR3 totals 13 residues. This CDR3 is CASSLQGSYGYTF. For the CDR3, the DNA is TGTGCCAGCAGCTTACAAGGTAGCTATGGCTACACCTTC.

This sequence joins TRBV6-5 and TRBJ2-5; D perhaps matches TRBD1 (6 bases). Germline values: CDR1 MNHEY, CDR2 SVGAGI. The length of the CDR3 is 14 residues. V was clipped by 0 bases and J by 5 bases, with 10 bases between them. CDR3 nucleotide sequence: TGTGCCAGCAGTTACTCGGGGGCCGGTGAGACCCAGTACTTC. As protein: CASSYSGAGETQYF.